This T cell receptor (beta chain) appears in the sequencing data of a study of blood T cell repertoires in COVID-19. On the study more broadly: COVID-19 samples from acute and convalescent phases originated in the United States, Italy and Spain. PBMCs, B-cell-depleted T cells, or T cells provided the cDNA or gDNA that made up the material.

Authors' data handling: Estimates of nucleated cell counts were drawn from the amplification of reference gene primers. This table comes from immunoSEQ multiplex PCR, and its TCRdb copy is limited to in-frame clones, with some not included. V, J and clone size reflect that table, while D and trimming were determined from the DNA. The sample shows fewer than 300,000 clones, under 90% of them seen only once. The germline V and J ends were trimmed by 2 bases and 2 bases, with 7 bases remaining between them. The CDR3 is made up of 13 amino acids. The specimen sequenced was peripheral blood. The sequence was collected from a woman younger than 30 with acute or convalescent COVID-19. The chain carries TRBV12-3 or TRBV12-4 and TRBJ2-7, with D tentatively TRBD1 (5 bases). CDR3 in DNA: TGTGCCAGCAGTTTACAGGGCACCTACGAGCAGTACTTC. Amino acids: CASSLQGTYEQYF.